A selection of T cell receptor beta chains follows, all from one sample in a study of PD-1 blockade in classical Hodgkin lymphoma. Libraries were prepared by immunoSEQ multiplex PCR; TCRdb keeps only in-frame clonotypes and omits some of them. The sample lists about 13,000 clones, around nine tenths occurring once. Sample: peripheral blood mononuclear cells (PBMCs), taken at baseline. These receptors were collected from a human donor with classical Hodgkin lymphoma. Each CDR3 is given with its conserved first and last residue. The order of the fields is V gene, J gene, clone size, D gene, CDR3 protein, CDR3 DNA. A D gene is named only where the DNA matches it firmly. Not all rows give a size; the values are once, few, many and, for expanded clones, a class.

TRBV6-5,TRBJ2-1,.,.,CASSTQGPFVNEQFF,TGTGCCAGCAGTACCCAGGGGCCGTTCGTGAATGAGCAGTTCTTC
TRBV6-1,TRBJ1-3,.,.,CASSAFSGNTIYF,TGTGCCAGCAGTGCGTTCTCTGGAAACACCATATATTTT
TRBV5-6,TRBJ1-1,.,.,CASIRNGVGDTEAFF,TGTGCCAGCATTAGGAACGGGGTTGGGGACACTGAAGCTTTCTTT
TRBV6-5,TRBJ1-2,.,.,CASSYMGDLGGYTF,TGTGCCAGCAGTTACATGGGGGACCTGGGGGGCTACACCTTC
TRBV13,TRBJ2-4,.,TRBD1,CASSPPRWGQDRGKNIQYF,TGTGCCAGCAGCCCCCCCCGTTGGGGACAGGATAGGGGCAAAAACATTCAGTACTTC
TRBV7-3,TRBJ2-1,.,.,CASSLTRVYNEQFF,TGTGCCAGCAGCTTAACGAGGGTTTACAATGAGCAGTTCTTC
TRBV11-2,TRBJ2-7,.,.,CASSIGDGAYEQYF,TGTGCCAGCAGCATAGGAGACGGTGCCTACGAGCAGTACTTC
TRBV5-4,TRBJ1-2,.,TRBD1,CASSPGDRGSYGYTF,TGTGCCAGCAGCCCGGGGGACAGGGGTTCCTATGGCTACACCTTC
TRBV9,TRBJ2-1,.,TRBD2,CASSETGTSGSNEQFF,TGTGCCAGCAGCGAGACCGGGACTAGCGGCTCAAATGAGCAGTTCTTC
TRBV27,TRBJ1-1,large,.,CASKVGNTEAFF,TGTGCCAGCAAGGTAGGGAACACTGAAGCTTTCTTT
TRBV6-1,TRBJ2-5,once,TRBD2,CASSDGPRMGLAGKQETQYF,TGTGCCAGCAGTGACGGTCCGCGAATGGGACTAGCGGGCAAACAAGAGACCCAGTACTTC
TRBV23-1,TRBJ1-4,.,.,CASSQSGGRGGLNEKLFF,TGCGCCAGCAGTCAATCGGGGGGCAGGGGAGGGCTTAATGAAAAACTGTTTTTT
TRBV28,TRBJ2-7,.,.,CASSLVQGSHEQYF,TGTGCCAGCAGTCTGGTTCAGGGCTCCCACGAGCAGTACTTC
TRBV6-9,TRBJ1-2,.,.,CASSYSRGGADGYTF,TGTGCCAGCAGTTACTCCAGAGGGGGGGCTGACGGCTACACCTTC
TRBV10-3,TRBJ1-1,.,TRBD1,CAISPSGTETEAFF,TGTGCCATCAGCCCCTCCGGGACAGAGACTGAAGCTTTCTTT
TRBV15,TRBJ1-5,.,.,CATSRETSGNQPQHF,TGTGCCACCAGCAGAGAAACTTCAGGGAATCAGCCCCAGCATTTT
TRBV11-2,TRBJ1-3,.,.,CASSTGPRNTIYF,TGTGCCAGCAGTACGGGCCCACGAAACACCATATATTTT
TRBV7-6,TRBJ2-1,.,.,CASSFSSGTPGDEQFF,TGTGCCAGCAGCTTCAGCTCCGGGACCCCAGGGGATGAGCAGTTCTTC
TRBV6-7,TRBJ2-2,.,.,CASSYRGLGNTGELFF,TGTGCCAGCAGTTACCGTGGACTGGGGAACACCGGGGAGCTGTTTTTT
TRBV15,TRBJ2-6,few,.,CATSRGSGSGANVLTF,TGTGCCACCAGCCGAGGGTCGGGGTCTGGGGCCAACGTCCTGACTTTC
TRBV5-1,TRBJ2-2,few,TRBD2,CASSMGLASGELFF,TGCGCCAGCAGCATGGGACTAGCGAGCGGGGAGCTGTTTTTT
TRBV6-5,TRBJ2-5,.,TRBD1,CASSSGDRVWETQYF,TGTGCCAGCAGTTCCGGCGACAGGGTTTGGGAGACCCAGTACTTC
TRBV7-9,TRBJ2-7,once,TRBD2,CASSEGAGTYEQYF,TGTGCCAGCAGTGAGGGAGCGGGAACCTACGAGCAGTACTTC
TRBV4-1,TRBJ2-2,.,.,CASRWAATTNTGELFF,TGCGCCAGCCGATGGGCCGCGACAACGAACACCGGGGAGCTGTTTTTT
TRBV2,TRBJ2-1,.,.,CASRVGGYNEQFF,TGTGCCAGCAGGGTCGGGGGTTACAATGAGCAGTTCTTC
TRBV7-6,TRBJ1-1,few,.,CASSPGGGAYTEAFF,TGTGCCAGCAGCCCAGGCGGGGGTGCGTACACTGAAGCTTTCTTT
TRBV5-1,TRBJ1-3,.,TRBD1,CASSGEGQGAPGNTIYF,TGCGCCAGCAGCGGAGAGGGACAGGGGGCGCCTGGAAACACCATATATTTT
TRBV15,TRBJ1-1,few,TRBD1,CATSRDRQGSTEAFF,TGTGCCACCAGCAGAGATCGACAGGGGAGCACTGAAGCTTTCTTT
TRBV25-1,TRBJ2-5,.,.,CASQLSETQYF,TGTGCCAGCCAACTCTCGGAGACCCAGTACTTC
TRBV19,TRBJ2-7,once,.,CASSHQGSSYEQYF,TGTGCCAGTTCTCACCAGGGAAGCTCCTACGAGCAGTACTTC
TRBV2,TRBJ2-1,once,.,CASSEYNEQFF,TGTGCCAGCAGTGAGTACAATGAGCAGTTCTTC
TRBV12-5,TRBJ2-4,.,.,CASGLALAKNIQYF,TGTGCTAGTGGTTTAGCCCTAGCCAAAAACATTCAGTACTTC
TRBV30,TRBJ2-1,.,TRBD1,CAWKGQGAGEQFF,TGTGCCTGGAAGGGACAGGGGGCAGGTGAGCAGTTCTTC
TRBV11-3,TRBJ2-1,.,TRBD1,CASSRDRDSSYNEQFF,TGTGCCAGCAGCAGGGACAGGGATAGCTCCTACAATGAGCAGTTCTTC
TRBV21-1,TRBJ2-1,.,.,CASSRAGGLNINEQFF,TGTGCCAGCAGTCGAGCGGGGGGGCTGAACATCAATGAGCAGTTCTTC
TRBV10-2,TRBJ2-1,.,.,CASSEPRLVNNEQFF,TGCGCCAGCAGTGAGCCAAGACTCGTCAACAATGAGCAGTTCTTC
TRBV7-3,TRBJ2-3,.,.,CASSLKDSTDTQYF,TGTGCCAGCAGCTTAAAGGACTCCACAGATACGCAGTATTTT
TRBV13,TRBJ2-7,once,TRBD1,CASSFWDSPYEQYF,TGTGCCAGCAGCTTTTGGGACAGCCCTTACGAGCAGTACTTC
TRBV19,TRBJ1-1,.,.,CASLEGAEAFF,TGTGCCAGTCTCGAAGGGGCTGAAGCTTTCTTT
TRBV28,TRBJ1-1,.,.,CASSLLQGDTEAFF,TGTGCCAGCAGTTTACTACAGGGTGACACTGAAGCTTTCTTT
TRBV7-3,TRBJ2-2,.,.,CASSLLDTGELFF,TGTGCCAGCAGCTTATTAGACACCGGGGAGCTGTTTTTT
TRBV6-4,TRBJ2-1,.,.,CASSDSGEREQFF,TGTGCCAGCAGTGACTCAGGAGAGAGGGAGCAGTTCTTC
TRBV7-9,TRBJ2-7,.,.,CASSNSEGKILYEQYF,TGTGCCAGCAGCAACTCAGAGGGGAAAATCCTCTACGAGCAGTACTTC
TRBV29-1,TRBJ2-7,.,.,CSVGQGGGEQYF,TGCAGCGTTGGACAAGGCGGCGGCGAGCAGTACTTC
TRBV6-6,TRBJ2-3,.,TRBD2,CASSGLAGDTQYF,TGTGCCAGCAGCGGACTAGCGGGAGATACGCAGTATTTT
TRBV4-1,TRBJ2-1,.,TRBD1,CASRQDRSSYNEQFF,TGCGCCAGCAGGCAGGACAGGAGCTCCTACAATGAGCAGTTCTTC
TRBV5-1,TRBJ1-2,once,.,CASSLVGFSGYTF,TGCGCCAGCAGCTTGGTAGGGTTCTCTGGCTACACCTTC
TRBV7-9,TRBJ2-4,.,.,CASSSKLGIQYF,TGTGCCAGCAGCTCGAAATTGGGCATTCAGTACTTC
TRBV6-6,TRBJ2-3,.,.,CASSRPDDTQYF,TGTGCCAGCAGTAGACCCGACGATACGCAGTATTTT
TRBV10-3,TRBJ2-5,.,.,CAISEGEETQYF,TGTGCCATCAGTGAGGGGGAAGAGACCCAGTACTTC